This T cell receptor (beta chain) was observed in a study of human T cells and chemical hapten exposure. About the study: Read at 6 days, the patch tests placed 0.01% DPC on the upper back.

Time point described: patch test 3, about 24 weeks after DPC sensitization. Treatment reported: therapeutic diphenylcyclopropenone sensitization with weekly scalp DPC. RNA extraction used unfractionated whole blood as the source of total RNA. Between the trimmed V and J ends, which lost 7 bases and 2 bases, there was a span of 11 bases. Per germline, CDR1 ENHRY and CDR2 SYGVKD. The length of the CDR3 is 14 residues. This clonotype was detected only a few times. One entry per CDR3 protein, called by TCRdb with MiXCR from the RACE reads. The sample holds fewer than 40,000 distinct CDR3 sequences, roughly 13% seen once.

The material sequenced was whole blood, taken in connection with sensitization to the hapten diphenylcyclopropenone (DPC). The chain joins TRBV10-3 to TRBJ2-2; D is perhaps TRBD2 (5 bases). This TCR was recovered from a woman aged 40 to 50 with alopecia areata. Some clones in this sample may be carry-over from other donors' samples. CDR3 sequence (DNA): TGTGCCATCACCATGGACTTAAACACCGGGGAGCTGTTTTTT. This gives the protein CAITMDLNTGELFF.